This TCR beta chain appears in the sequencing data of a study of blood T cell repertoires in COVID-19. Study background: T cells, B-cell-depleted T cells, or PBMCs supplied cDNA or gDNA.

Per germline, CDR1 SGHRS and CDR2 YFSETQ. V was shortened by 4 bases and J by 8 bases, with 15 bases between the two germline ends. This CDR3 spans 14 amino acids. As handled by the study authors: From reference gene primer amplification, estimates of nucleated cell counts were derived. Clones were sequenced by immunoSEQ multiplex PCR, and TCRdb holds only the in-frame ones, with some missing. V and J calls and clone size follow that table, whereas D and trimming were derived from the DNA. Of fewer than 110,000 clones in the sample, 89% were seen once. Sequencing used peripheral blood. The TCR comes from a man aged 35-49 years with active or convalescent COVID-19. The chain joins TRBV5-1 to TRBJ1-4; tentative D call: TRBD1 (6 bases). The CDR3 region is CASSADGQQEKLFF. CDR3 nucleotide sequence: TGCGCCAGCAGCGCCGACGGACAGCAAGAAAAACTGTTTTTT.